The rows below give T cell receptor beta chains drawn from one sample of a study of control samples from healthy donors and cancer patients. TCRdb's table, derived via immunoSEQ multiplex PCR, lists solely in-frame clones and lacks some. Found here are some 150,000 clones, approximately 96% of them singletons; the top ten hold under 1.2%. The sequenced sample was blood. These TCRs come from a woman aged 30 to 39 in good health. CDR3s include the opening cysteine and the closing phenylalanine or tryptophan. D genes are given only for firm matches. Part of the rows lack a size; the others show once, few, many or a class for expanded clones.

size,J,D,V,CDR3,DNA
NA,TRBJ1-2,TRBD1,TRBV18,CASSSGQGAGYGYTF,TGTGCCAGCTCATCCGGACAGGGGGCTGGCTATGGCTACACCTTC
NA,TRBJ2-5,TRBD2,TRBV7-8,CASSFRTSGSLRVETQYF,TGTGCCAGCAGCTTTCGGACTAGCGGGAGTCTTAGGGTCGAGACCCAGTACTTC
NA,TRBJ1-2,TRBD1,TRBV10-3,CAGDRPNYGYTF,TGTGCCGGGGACAGACCTAACTATGGCTACACCTTC
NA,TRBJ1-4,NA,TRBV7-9,CASSSLAQGEKLFF,TGTGCCAGCAGCTCCCTAGCCCAGGGGGAAAAACTGTTTTTT
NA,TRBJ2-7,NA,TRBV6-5,CASSIQAPYEQYF,TGTGCCAGCAGTATACAGGCACCCTACGAGCAGTACTTC
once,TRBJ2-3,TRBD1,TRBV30,CAWSITGQPTDTQYF,TGTGCCTGGAGTATAACGGGACAGCCCACAGATACGCAGTATTTT
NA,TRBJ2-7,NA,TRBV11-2,CASSSARTAGSYEQYF,TGTGCCAGCAGCTCGGCCCGGACAGCTGGCTCCTACGAGCAGTACTTC
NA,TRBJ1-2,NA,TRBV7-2,CASSLAGRNSYGYTF,TGTGCCAGCAGCTTAGCGGGAAGGAATAGTTATGGCTACACCTTC
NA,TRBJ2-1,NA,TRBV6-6,CASSWDYEQFF,TGTGCCAGCAGTTGGGATTATGAGCAGTTCTTC
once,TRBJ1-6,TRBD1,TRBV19,CASSLRQGNNSPLHF,TGTGCCAGTAGCCTACGACAGGGGAATAATTCACCCCTCCACTTT
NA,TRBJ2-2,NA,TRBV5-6,CASSLEGNTGELFF,TGTGCCAGCAGCTTGGAGGGGAACACCGGGGAGCTGTTTTTT
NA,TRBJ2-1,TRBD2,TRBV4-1,CASSQVTSGGYNEQFF,TGCGCCAGCAGCCAAGTAACTAGCGGGGGGTACAATGAGCAGTTCTTC
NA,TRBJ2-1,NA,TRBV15,CATSGGPYNEQFF,TGTGCCACCAGCGGGGGACCGTACAATGAGCAGTTCTTC
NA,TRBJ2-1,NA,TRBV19,CASSPTSWGASYNEQFF,TGTGCCAGTAGTCCCACTAGCTGGGGAGCCTCCTACAATGAGCAGTTCTTC
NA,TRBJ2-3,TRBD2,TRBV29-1,CSVRGTSGGPDTQYF,TGCAGCGTCCGCGGGACTAGCGGGGGGCCAGATACGCAGTATTTT
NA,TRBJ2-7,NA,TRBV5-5,CASSLSVGPYYEQYF,TGTGCCAGCAGCCTCTCTGTGGGACCGTACTACGAGCAGTACTTC
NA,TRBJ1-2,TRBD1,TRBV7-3,CASSPGQGNYGYTF,TGTGCCAGCAGCCCGGGACAGGGAAACTATGGCTACACCTTC
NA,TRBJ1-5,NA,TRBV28,CASSTRNQPQHF,TGTGCCAGCAGTACCCGCAATCAGCCCCAGCATTTT
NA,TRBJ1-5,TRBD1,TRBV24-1,CATSAQGADQPQHF,TGTGCCACCAGTGCCCAGGGGGCGGATCAGCCCCAGCATTTT
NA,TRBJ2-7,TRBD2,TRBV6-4,CASSDKFWDRGLAGLYEQYF,TGTGCCAGCAGTGATAAGTTTTGGGACAGGGGACTAGCGGGCCTCTACGAGCAGTACTTC
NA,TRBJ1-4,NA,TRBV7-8,CASSPGQTTNEKLFF,TGTGCCAGCAGCCCAGGACAGACAACTAATGAAAAACTGTTTTTT
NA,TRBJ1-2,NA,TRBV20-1,CSARDFGYTF,TGCAGTGCTAGAGATTTTGGCTACACCTTC
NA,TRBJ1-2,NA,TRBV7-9,CASSHSGLGGYGYTF,TGTGCCAGCAGCCACTCGGGTCTGGGGGGGTATGGCTACACCTTC
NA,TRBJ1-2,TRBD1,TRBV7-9,CASSLRRTGGVYGYTF,TGTGCCAGCAGCCTCCGTCGGACAGGGGGCGTCTATGGCTACACCTTC
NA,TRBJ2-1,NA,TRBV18,CASSPQGLSYNEQFF,TGTGCCAGCTCACCTCAGGGACTCTCCTACAATGAGCAGTTCTTC
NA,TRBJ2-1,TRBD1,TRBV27,CASSRYRDRANEQFF,TGTGCCAGCAGTCGATACCGGGACAGGGCCAATGAGCAGTTCTTC
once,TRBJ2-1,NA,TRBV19,CASSIGGSYNEQFF,TGTGCCAGTAGTATAGGGGGCTCCTACAATGAGCAGTTCTTC
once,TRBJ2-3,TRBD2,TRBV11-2,CASSLDGRETDTQYF,TGTGCCAGCAGCTTAGATGGGCGGGAGACAGATACGCAGTATTTT
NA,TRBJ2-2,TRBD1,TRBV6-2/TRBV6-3,CASSWAGGQGVSGELFF,TGTGCCAGCAGCTGGGCGGGAGGACAGGGGGTATCCGGGGAGCTGTTTTTT
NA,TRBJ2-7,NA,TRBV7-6,CASSLGPREYEQYF,TGTGCCAGCAGCTTAGGCCCCAGGGAGTACGAGCAGTACTTC
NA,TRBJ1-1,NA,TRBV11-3,CASSLGVTIKGNTEAFF,TGTGCCAGCAGCTTAGGGGTCACTATCAAAGGGAACACTGAAGCTTTCTTT
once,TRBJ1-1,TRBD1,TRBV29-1,CSGGQGVGNTEAFF,TGCAGCGGAGGACAGGGGGTAGGAAACACTGAAGCTTTCTTT
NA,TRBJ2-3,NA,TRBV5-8,CASSLDISAVYLGDTQYF,TGTGCCAGCAGCCTGGACATTTCGGCGGTCTACCTCGGAGATACGCAGTATTTT
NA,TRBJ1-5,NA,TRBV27,CASSLFGDSNQPQHF,TGTGCCAGCAGTTTATTCGGAGACAGCAATCAGCCCCAGCATTTT
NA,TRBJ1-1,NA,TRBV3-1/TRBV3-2,CASSQGTEAFF,TGTGCCAGCAGCCAAGGAACTGAAGCTTTCTTT
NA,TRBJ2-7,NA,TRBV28,CASSSPLEEVYEQYF,TGTGCCAGCAGTTCTCCTTTGGAGGAGGTGTACGAGCAGTACTTC
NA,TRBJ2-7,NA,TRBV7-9,CASSLWSGRIPSYEQYF,TGTGCCAGCAGCTTATGGTCGGGACGTATCCCCTCCTACGAGCAGTACTTC
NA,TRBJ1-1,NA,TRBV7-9,CASSIRDTEAFF,TGTGCCAGCAGCATTCGGGACACTGAAGCTTTCTTT
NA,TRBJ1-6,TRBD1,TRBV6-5,CASSRDSSYNSPLHF,TGTGCCAGCAGTCGGGACAGCTCCTATAATTCACCCCTCCACTTT
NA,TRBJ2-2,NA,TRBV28,CASRRRTGELFF,TGTGCCAGCAGACGAAGGACCGGGGAGCTGTTTTTT
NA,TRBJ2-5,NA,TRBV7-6,CASSLGTVQETQYF,TGTGCCAGCAGCTTAGGGACAGTTCAAGAGACCCAGTACTTC
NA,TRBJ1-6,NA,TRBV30,CAWSKGPAYNSPLHF,TGTGCCTGGAGTAAAGGGCCTGCCTATAATTCACCCCTCCACTTT
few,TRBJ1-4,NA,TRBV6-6,CASSSTNEKLFF,TGTGCCAGCAGTTCAACTAATGAAAAACTGTTTTTT
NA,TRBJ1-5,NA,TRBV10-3,CAISEGQDSNQPQHF,TGTGCCATCAGCGAAGGGCAGGATAGCAATCAGCCCCAGCATTTT
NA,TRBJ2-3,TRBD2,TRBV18,CASSFWTSGGTDTQYF,TGTGCCAGCTCATTCTGGACTAGCGGTGGCACAGATACGCAGTATTTT
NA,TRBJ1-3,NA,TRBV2,CASSEFEGGAGNTIYF,TGTGCCAGCAGTGAGTTCGAGGGTGGGGCTGGAAACACCATATATTTT
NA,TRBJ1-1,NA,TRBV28,CASSLTGGRTEAFF,TGTGCCAGCAGTCTAACGGGGGGGAGGACTGAAGCTTTCTTT
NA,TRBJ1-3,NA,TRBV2,CASRTALTGTGNTIYF,TGTGCCAGCAGGACCGCCCTAACAGGGACTGGAAACACCATATATTTT